This entry concerns a single TCR beta chain. This clonotype was detected ten times or more. There is no known antigen for this receptor. No much larger clone exists at a distance of one base, and base qualities are not known. Libraries were prepared through PCR. The run used a NextSeq 500. Bulk TCR libraries were generated as previously described, with the TCR primers listed in Table S5 used. Purification of total RNA was performed with the Qiagen AllPrep DNA/RNA kit. Before any analysis, reads coming from multiple sequencing runs of the same library were combined into one pool. The authors' pipeline ran thus. Reads were retained only if their TCR constant sequence matched exactly, and those retained reads were trimmed to 150 nt and grouped according to their 12-nt molecular barcodes. Reads inside each barcode group were sub-clustered using a 15% Levenshtein threshold, and a quality-weighted consensus sequence was constructed for each RNA molecule. Non-functional sequences were removed, as were lower-count sequences one edit away from another. Based on a fit of two negative binomial distributions, barcode sub-clusters having less than 20% of the maximum read count were discarded. Clones were called with MiXCR by TCRdb after fastp trimmed the public reads at Q25, and only in-frame beta chains were retained. CDR3 protein duplicates are merged, each entry listing the most common genes and DNA. TCRdb's processing, not the authors' own work, is the source of the V and J calls. The sample records some 320,000 distinct CDR3 sequences, 24% of which are singletons. Clones ranked in the top ten supply roughly 0.7% of the sample.

These data belong to a study of molecular identifiers for immune sequencing clone quantification (dated by TCRdb to 2017 to 2018). For the study in its entirety: For a replicate experiment, RNA from roughly 18,000 or 92,000 naive CD8 T cells was divided into five aliquots, and four of the five aliquots were sequenced. The study was a methods study using CD8 T cells to benchmark molecular-identifier clustering-based TCR repertoire sequencing (MIDCIRS) and TCR RNA copy counting.

Libraries of naive CD8 T cells were built from anywhere between about 17,000 and 1,000,000 sorted cells, with 10%, 30% or 50% of the purified RNA used. Naive CD8 T cells were FACS-sorted as CD8+CD4-CCR7+CD45RA+ on a BD FACSAria II into RLT Plus buffer. To test detection sensitivity, Jurkat RNA equal to around 11 TCR copies was added to samples of roughly 19,000-1,100,000 naive CD8 T cells. Enrichment of CD8 T cells was performed with RosetteSep CD8+ T Cell Enrichment Cocktail and Ficoll-Paque, after which ACK red cell lysis was carried out. Findings and caveats that apply to the study as a whole: Modeling indicated approximately 3.2 TCR RNA copies recovered per cell, compared with around 10 by digital PCR, which implies a capture efficiency of around 29%. Highly expanded clone sizes could be underestimated if identical TCR molecules share a barcode. Spiked-in Jurkat TCR RNA equivalent to a single cell was reported to be detectable even among over 800,000 naive CD8 T cells. When barcode sub-clustering was omitted, TCR diversity was inflated by chimeric consensus sequences, with chimeras reaching as high as 47%. In CMV-specific effector cells, over 98% of molecules were held by clones above 20 RNA copies, whereas under 1% of molecules were held by such clones in naive cells. Naive libraries contained spiked-in Jurkat TCR RNA (around eleven copies' worth), which is not part of the donor repertoire.

Based on the germline V gene, the CDR1 and CDR2 sequences are MNHEY and SVGEGT. V is pared back by 2 bases and J by 7 bases, with 15 bases lying between the germline termini. The CDR3 measures 14 amino acids from cysteine to phenylalanine. Of all the DNA, just the CDR3 is kept, 42 bases in frame from base 1. Sequenced input: naive CD8+ T cells from blood, with Jurkat cell RNA spiked in. This specimen's cell subset or site label, per the study, means: FACS-sorted CD8+CD4-CCR7+CD45RA+ naive T cells. This clonotype was obtained from a human donor in good health. Some libraries in this study had Jurkat cell RNA spiked in. The rearranged chain carries TRBV6-2 or TRBV6-3 and TRBJ2-7, and TRBD1 may be the D gene, going by 6 matching bases. CDR3 region: CASSYAGTIGEQYF. The bases are TGTGCCAGCAGTTACGCCGGGACAATAGGGGAGCAGTACTTC.